This T cell receptor beta chain is from a study of blood T cell repertoires in COVID-19. Study details: Sites across the United States, Italy and Spain contributed samples from acute and convalescent COVID-19.

CDR1 and CDR2 (germline): SGHNT, YYREEE (reference sequence). CDR3 length: 14 amino acids. J was trimmed by 6 bases and V by 4 bases; bases with no gene match: 4. Authors' processing steps: Amplifying reference gene primers gave estimates of nucleated cell counts. The method was immunoSEQ multiplex PCR; TCRdb's version includes in-frame clones alone and lacks a portion of them. Clone size and V and J calls were adopted from that table, with D and trimming inferred from the DNA. The repertoire consists of 90,000 to 120,000 clones, with 80% to 90% occurring once and the leading ten covering approximately 2.1%.

Sample: peripheral blood. This clonotype was obtained from a human donor in a cohort sampled during active COVID-19. The V gene is TRBV5-4, the J gene TRBJ1-6, with 7 bases lining up with TRBD1. This chain's CDR3 is CASSPGTANSPLHF. Here the CDR3 DNA reads TGTGCCAGCAGCCCCGGGACAGCTAATTCACCCCTCCACTTT.